This T cell receptor beta chain was documented in a study of identifying expanded T cells in peripheral blood (dated by TCRdb to about 2019). Regarding the research as a whole: Four technical replicates, made by sequencing separate aliquots from the same pool of genomic DNA, were compared pairwise.

Details on this clone: Which antigen it targets is not known. Qualities for individual bases were not recorded, and no much larger clone is one base off.

TCRbeta CDR3 regions were profiled with the immunoSEQ Assay using bias-controlled multiplex PCR amplification of genomic DNA. The authors' pipeline ran thus. The absolute abundance of each unique TCRbeta CDR3 region was quantified after sequences were collapsed and filtered. Differential abundance was tested with a binomial (Fisher-equivalent) model and with a beta-binomial model adding time-dependent variance fitted from healthy donors. Clones with fewer than 5 combined templates were removed, and a clone was called differentially abundant if the clone's Benjamini-Hochberg FDR was below 0.01. The form v = (b*log(k)+a)^2 was used to model beta-binomial variance as a function of total template count across the two samples. The table comes from immuneACCESS by way of TCRdb, which keeps in-frame sequences with V and J called. Part of the clones is missing from these tables; in studies checked, under half for an unresolved V gene and the rest for unknown reasons. From that table come the V and J calls and clone size; the DNA was used to work out D and trimming. This sample is represented by approximately 50,000 clones; 82% of them were singletons. The ten largest make up 12% to 15% of the sample.

The investigation overall reported the following: It was expected by the authors that biological variance in healthy repertoires might increase further over much longer intervals, such as months to years. Across all healthy donors, variance in clone template counts between roughly two-week samples was found to increase significantly with total template count. The binomial model flagged approximately 1.2 differentially abundant clones between technical replicates but 15 to 17 over two weeks and roughly 19 over about four weeks. Across all healthy-donor time intervals, the beta-binomial model significantly lowered both the number of clones called differentially abundant and the false-positive rate.

During the collection period, no immune events, such as infections, were documented for the healthy donors. To calibrate time-dependent variance in a beta-binomial model of T-cell clone differential abundance, blood repertoires from healthy donors were used as a training cohort. The training cohort included approximately 10 healthy donors, of whom 3 were female and 7 were male. The donors were between about 29 and 64 years old, with an average age of about 45 years. Whole blood, obtained from a commercial supplier, was collected from each healthy donor at three time points spaced around 2 weeks apart. For immunosequencing, genomic DNA was extracted from unsorted whole blood. The sequenced material came from blood. The clonotype was recovered from a person aged 18 to 75 in good health.

The CDR3 reads as follows: CASSAKVEAFF. The DNA reads as follows: TGTGCCAGCAGCGCGAAGGTGGAAGCTTTCTTT. The rearrangement combines TRBV11-3 with TRBJ1-1, with the D gene too uncertain to name. CDR1 and CDR2 (SGHNT, YENEEA) derive from the germline V gene. Cut back by 5 bases and 8 bases, the V and J ends lie 9 bases apart. The CDR3, cysteine through phenylalanine, is 11 amino acids long. Solely the CDR3 DNA is kept, with 33 bases framed from the first base.